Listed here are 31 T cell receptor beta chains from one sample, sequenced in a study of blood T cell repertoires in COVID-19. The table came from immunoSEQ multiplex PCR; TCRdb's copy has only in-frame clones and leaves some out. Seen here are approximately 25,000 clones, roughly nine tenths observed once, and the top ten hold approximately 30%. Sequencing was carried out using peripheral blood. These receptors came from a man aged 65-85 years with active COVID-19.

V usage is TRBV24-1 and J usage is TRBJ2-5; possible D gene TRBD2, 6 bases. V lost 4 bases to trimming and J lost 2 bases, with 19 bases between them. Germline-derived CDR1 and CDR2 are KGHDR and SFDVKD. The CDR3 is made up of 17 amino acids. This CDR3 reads CATSEPGVFSLQETQYF. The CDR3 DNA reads TGTGCCACCAGTGAACCGGGAGTGTTTTCCTTACAAGAGACCCAGTACTTC.

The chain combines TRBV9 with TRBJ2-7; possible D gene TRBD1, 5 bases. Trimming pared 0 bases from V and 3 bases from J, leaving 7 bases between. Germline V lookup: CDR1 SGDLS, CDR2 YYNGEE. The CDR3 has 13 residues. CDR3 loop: CASSVGTNYEQYF. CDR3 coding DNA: TGTGCCAGCAGCGTAGGGACAAACTACGAGCAGTACTTC.

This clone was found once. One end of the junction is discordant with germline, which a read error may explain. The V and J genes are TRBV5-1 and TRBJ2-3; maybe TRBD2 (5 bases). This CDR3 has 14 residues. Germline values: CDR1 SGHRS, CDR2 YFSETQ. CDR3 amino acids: CASSFHSSTDTQYF. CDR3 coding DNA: TGCGCCAGCAGCTTTCATTCTAGCACTGATACGCAGTATTTT. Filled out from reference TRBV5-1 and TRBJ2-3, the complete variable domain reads KAGVTQTPRYLIKTRGQQVTLSCSPISGHRSVSWYQQTPGQGLQFLFEYFSETQRNKGNFPGRFSGRQFSNSRSEMNVSTLELGDSALYLCASSFHSSTDTQYFGPGTRLTVL.

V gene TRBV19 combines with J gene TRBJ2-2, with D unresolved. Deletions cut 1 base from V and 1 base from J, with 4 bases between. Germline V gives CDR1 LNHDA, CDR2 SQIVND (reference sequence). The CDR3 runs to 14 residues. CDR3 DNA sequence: TGTGCCAGTAGTATAGTCGGGAACACCGGGGAGCTGTTTTTT. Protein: CASSIVGNTGELFF. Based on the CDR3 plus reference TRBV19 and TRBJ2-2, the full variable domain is DGGITQSPKYLFRKEGQNVTLSCEQNLNHDAMYWYRQDPGQGLRLIYYSQIVNDFQKGDIAEGYSVSREKKESFPLTVTSAQKNPTAFYLCASSIVGNTGELFFGEGSRLTVL.

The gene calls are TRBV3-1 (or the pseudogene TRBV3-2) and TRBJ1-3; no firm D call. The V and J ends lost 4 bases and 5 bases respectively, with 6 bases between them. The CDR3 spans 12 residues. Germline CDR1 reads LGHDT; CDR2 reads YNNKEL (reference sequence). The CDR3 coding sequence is TGTGCCAGCAGCCGGCACAGAAACACCATATATTTT. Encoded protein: CASSRHRNTIYF.

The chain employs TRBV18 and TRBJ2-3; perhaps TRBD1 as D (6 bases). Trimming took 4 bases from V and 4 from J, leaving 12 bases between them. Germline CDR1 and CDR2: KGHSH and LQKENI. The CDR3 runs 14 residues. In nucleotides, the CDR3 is TGTGCCAGCTCACAACGACAGGTACCAGATACGCAGTATTTT. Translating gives CASSQRQVPDTQYF.

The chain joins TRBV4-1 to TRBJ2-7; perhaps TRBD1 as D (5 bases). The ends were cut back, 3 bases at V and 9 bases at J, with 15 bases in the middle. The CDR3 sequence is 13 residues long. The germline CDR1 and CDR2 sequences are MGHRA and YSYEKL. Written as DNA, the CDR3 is TGCGCCAGCAGCCATGCTGGGTCCCAGGGGCAGTACTTC. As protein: CASSHAGSQGQYF.

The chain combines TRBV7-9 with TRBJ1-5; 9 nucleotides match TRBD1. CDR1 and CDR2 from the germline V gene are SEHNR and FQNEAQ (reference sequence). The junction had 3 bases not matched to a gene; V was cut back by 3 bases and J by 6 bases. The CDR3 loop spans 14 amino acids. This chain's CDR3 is CASSLTGGGQPQHF. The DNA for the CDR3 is TGTGCCAGCAGCTTGACAGGGGGGGGTCAGCCCCAGCATTTT.

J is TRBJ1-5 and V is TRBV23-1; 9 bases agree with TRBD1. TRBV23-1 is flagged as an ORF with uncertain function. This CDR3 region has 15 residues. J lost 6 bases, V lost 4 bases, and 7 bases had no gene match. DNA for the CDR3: TGCGCCAGCAGTCCGCCTGGACAGGGGAGTCAGCCCCAGCATTTT. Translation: CASSPPGQGSQPQHF.

CDR3 region: CASPPGQGASDTEAFF. The CDR3 coding sequence is TGTGCCAGCCCTCCGGGACAGGGGGCCTCTGACACTGAAGCTTTCTTT. The chain links TRBV28 to TRBJ1-1; 12 bases map to TRBD1. This CDR3 is 16 amino acids long. Unmatched junction bases numbered 10, after V lost 8 bases and J lost 3 bases. The germline gives CDR1 MDHEN, CDR2 SYDVKM.

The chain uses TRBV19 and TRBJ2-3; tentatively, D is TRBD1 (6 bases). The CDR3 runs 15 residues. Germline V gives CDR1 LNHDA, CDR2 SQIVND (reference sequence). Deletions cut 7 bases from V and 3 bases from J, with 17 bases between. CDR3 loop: CASKGVSPQTDTQYF. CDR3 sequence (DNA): TGTGCCAGTAAGGGGGTTAGTCCCCAGACAGATACGCAGTATTTT. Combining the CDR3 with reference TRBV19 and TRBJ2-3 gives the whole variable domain DGGITQSPKYLFRKEGQNVTLSCEQNLNHDAMYWYRQDPGQGLRLIYYSQIVNDFQKGDIAEGYSVSREKKESFPLTVTSAQKNPTAFYLCASKGVSPQTDTQYFGPGTRLTVL.

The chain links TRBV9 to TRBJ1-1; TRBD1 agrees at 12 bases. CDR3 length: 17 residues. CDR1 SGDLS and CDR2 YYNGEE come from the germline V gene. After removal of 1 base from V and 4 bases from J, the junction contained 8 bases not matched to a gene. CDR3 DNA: TGTGCCAGCAGCGTAAATAGCGGGACAGGGGGCCTCACTGAAGCTTTCTTT. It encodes CASSVNSGTGGLTEAFF. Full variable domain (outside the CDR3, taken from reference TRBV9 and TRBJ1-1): DSGVTQTPKHLITATGQRVTLRCSPRSGDLSVYWYQQSLDQGLQFLIQYYNGEERAKGNILERFSAQQFPDLHSELNLSSLELGDSALYFCASSVNSGTGGLTEAFFGQGTRLTVV.

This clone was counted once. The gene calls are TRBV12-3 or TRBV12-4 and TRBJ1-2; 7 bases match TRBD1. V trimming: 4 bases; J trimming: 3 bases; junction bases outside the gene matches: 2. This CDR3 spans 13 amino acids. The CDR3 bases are TGTGCCAGCAGTTGGGGACAGTACTATGGCTACACCTTC. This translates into CASSWGQYYGYTF.

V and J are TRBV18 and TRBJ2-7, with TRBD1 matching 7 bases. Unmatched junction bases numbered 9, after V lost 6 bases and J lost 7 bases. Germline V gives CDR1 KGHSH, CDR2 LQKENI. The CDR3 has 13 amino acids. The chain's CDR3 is CASSWDSKGEQYF. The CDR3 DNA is TGTGCCAGCTCCTGGGACAGTAAGGGGGAGCAGTACTTC.

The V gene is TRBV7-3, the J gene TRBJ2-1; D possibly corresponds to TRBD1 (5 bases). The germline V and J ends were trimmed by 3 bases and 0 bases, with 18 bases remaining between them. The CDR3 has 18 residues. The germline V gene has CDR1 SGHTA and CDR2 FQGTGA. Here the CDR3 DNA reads TGTGCCAGCAGCTTCTTTCCTTGGGGCTCCACCTCCTACAATGAGCAGTTCTTC. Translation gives CASSFFPWGSTSYNEQFF. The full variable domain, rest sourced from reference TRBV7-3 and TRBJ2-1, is GAGVSQTPSNKVTEKGKYVELRCDPISGHTALYWYRQSLGQGPEFLIYFQGTGAADDSGLPNDRFFAVRPEGSVSTLKIQRTERGDSAVYLCASSFFPWGSTSYNEQFFGPGTRLTVL.

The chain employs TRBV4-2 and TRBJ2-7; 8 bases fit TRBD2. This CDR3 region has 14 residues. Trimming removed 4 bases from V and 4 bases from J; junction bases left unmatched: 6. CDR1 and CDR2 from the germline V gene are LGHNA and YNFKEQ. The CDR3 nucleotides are TGTGCCAGCAGCCCCGGGGGGGCTCGATACGAGCAGTACTTC. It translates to CASSPGGARYEQYF.

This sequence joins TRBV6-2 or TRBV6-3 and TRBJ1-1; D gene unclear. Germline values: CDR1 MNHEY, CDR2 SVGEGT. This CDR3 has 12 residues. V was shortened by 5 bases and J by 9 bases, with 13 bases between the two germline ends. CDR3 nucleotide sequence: TGTGCCAGCAGTCCGGGGTACCTGAAAGCTTTCTTT. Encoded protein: CASSPGYLKAFF.

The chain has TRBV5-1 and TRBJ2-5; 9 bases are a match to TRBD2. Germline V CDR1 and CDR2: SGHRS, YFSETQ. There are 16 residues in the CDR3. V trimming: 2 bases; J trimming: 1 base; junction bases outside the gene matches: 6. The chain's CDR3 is CASSLRQAGGQETQYF. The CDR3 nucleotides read TGCGCCAGCAGCTTAAGACAAGCGGGGGGCCAAGAGACCCAGTACTTC. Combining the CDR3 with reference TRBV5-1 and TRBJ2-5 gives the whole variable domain KAGVTQTPRYLIKTRGQQVTLSCSPISGHRSVSWYQQTPGQGLQFLFEYFSETQRNKGNFPGRFSGRQFSNSRSEMNVSTLELGDSALYLCASSLRQAGGQETQYFGPGTRLLVL.

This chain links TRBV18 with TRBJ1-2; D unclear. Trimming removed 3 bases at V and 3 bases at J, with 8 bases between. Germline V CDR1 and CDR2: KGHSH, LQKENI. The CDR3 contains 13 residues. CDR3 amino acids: CASSPTKDYGYTF. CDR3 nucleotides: TGTGCCAGCTCACCCACTAAGGACTATGGCTACACCTTC.

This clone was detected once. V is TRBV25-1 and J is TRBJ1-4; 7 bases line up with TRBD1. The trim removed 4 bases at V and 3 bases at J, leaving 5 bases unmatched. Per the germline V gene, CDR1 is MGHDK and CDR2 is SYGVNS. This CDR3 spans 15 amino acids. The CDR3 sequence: CASSGGDRPNEKLFF. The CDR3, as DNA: TGTGCCAGCAGTGGTGGGGACAGACCTAATGAAAAACTGTTTTTT.

CDR3 sequence (DNA): TGTGCCAGCAGGCCGGGGGGGGAGAGTACTGAAGCTTTCTTT. Its protein is CASRPGGESTEAFF. The chain joins TRBV6-5 to TRBJ1-1, with D possibly matching TRBD1 (5 bases). V lost 6 bases to trimming and J lost 5 bases, with 16 bases between them. Germline CDR1 is MNHEY and CDR2 is SVGAGI. The CDR3 loop spans 14 amino acids.

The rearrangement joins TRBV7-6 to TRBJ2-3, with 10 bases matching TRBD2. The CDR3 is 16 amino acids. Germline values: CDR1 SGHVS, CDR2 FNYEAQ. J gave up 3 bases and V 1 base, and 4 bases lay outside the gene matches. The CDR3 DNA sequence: TGTGCCAGCAGCTTAGTTGCTAGCGGGGGTACAGATACGCAGTATTTT. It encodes CASSLVASGGTDTQYF.

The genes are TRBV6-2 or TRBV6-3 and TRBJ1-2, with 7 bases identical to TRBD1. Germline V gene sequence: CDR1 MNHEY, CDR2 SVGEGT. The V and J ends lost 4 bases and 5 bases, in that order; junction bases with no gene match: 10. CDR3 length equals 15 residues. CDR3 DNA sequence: TGTGCCAGCAGTTCTAGGGACAGCCTTGGATATGGCTACACCTTC. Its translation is CASSSRDSLGYGYTF.

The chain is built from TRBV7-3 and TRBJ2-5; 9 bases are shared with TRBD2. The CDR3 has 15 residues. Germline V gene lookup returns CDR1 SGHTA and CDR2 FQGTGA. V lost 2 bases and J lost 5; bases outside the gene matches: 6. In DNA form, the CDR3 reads TGTGCCAGCAGCTTAGGGTTAGCGGGGGCGGAGACCCAGTACTTC. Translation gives CASSLGLAGAETQYF.

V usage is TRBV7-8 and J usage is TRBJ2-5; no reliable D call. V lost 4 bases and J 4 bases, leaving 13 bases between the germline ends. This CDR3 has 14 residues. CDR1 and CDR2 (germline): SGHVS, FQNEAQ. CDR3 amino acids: CASSYSWARETQYF. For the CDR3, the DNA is TGTGCCAGCAGCTATTCCTGGGCGCGAGAGACCCAGTACTTC. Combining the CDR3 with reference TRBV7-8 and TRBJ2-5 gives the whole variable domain GAGVSQSPRYKVAKRGQDVALRCDPISGHVSLFWYQQALGQGPEFLTYFQNEAQLDKSGLPSDRFFAERPEGSVSTLKIQRTQQEDSAVYLCASSYSWARETQYFGPGTRLLVL.

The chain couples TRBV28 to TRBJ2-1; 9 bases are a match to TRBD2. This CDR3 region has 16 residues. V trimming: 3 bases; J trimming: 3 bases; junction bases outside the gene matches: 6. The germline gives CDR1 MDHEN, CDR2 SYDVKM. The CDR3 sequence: CASSLLAGVDYNEQFF. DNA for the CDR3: TGTGCCAGCAGTTTGTTAGCGGGAGTTGACTACAATGAGCAGTTCTTC.

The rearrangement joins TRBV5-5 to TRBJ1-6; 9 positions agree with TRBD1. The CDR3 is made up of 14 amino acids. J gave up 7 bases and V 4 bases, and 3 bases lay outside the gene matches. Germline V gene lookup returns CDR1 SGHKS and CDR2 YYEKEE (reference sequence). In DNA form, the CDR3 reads TGTGCCAGCAGCAGAGACAGGGGGAATTCACCCCTCCACTTT. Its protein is CASSRDRGNSPLHF.

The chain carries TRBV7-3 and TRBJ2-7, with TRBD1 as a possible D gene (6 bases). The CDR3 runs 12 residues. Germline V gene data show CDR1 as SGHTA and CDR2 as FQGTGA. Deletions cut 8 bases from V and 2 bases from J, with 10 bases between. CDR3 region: CASGDTAYEQYF. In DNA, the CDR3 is TGTGCCAGCGGGGACACAGCCTACGAGCAGTACTTC.

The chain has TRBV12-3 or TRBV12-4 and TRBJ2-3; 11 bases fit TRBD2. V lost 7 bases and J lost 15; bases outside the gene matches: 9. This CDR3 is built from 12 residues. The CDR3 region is CASTSGLAVGYF. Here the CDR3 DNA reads TGTGCCAGCACCTCGGGACTAGCGGTTGGATATTTT.

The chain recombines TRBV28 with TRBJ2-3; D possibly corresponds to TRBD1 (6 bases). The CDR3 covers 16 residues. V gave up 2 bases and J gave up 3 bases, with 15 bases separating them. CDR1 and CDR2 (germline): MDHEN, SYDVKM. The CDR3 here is CASSLPGALNTDTQYF. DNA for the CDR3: TGTGCCAGCAGTTTACCAGGGGCCCTTAATACAGATACGCAGTATTTT.

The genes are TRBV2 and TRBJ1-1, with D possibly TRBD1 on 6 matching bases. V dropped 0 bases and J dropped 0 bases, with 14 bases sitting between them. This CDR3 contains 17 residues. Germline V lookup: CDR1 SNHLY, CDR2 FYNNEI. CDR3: CASSEALRGQMNTEAFF. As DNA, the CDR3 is TGTGCCAGCAGTGAAGCGCTACGGGGACAAATGAACACTGAAGCTTTCTTT.